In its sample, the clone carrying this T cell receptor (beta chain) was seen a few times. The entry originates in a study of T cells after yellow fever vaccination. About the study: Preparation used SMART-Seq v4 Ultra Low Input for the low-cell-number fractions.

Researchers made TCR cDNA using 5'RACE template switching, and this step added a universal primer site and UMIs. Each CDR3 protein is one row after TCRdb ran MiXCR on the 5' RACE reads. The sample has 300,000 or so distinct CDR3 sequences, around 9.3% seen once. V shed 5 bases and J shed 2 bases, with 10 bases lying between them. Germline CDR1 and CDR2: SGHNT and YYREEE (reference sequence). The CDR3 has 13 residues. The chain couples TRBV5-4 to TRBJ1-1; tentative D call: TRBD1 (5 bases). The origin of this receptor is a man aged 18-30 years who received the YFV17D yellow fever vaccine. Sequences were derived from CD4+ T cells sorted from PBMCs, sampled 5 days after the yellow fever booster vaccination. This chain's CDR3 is CASRRQPNTEAFF. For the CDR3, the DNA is TGTGCCAGCAGGAGACAGCCCAACACTGAAGCTTTCTTT.